This T cell receptor beta chain was observed in a study of T cell repertoires in cytomegalovirus infection. TCRdb passed the reads through MiXCR, listing each CDR3 protein once. The repertoire has some 30,000 distinct CDR3 sequences, around 19% of them found once; the top ten carry roughly 80%. V was cut by 4 bases and J by 1 base, with 11 bases left in between. CDR1 and CDR2 from the germline V gene are DFQATT and SNEGSKA (reference sequence). The CDR3 is 13 amino acids. This clonotype has at least ten counts. Its target is not known. This material consisted of CD8+ T cells from cultured PBMCs, taken from culture after CMV antigen stimulation. The chain employs TRBV20-1 and TRBJ2-7, with D perhaps matching TRBD1 or TRBD2 (5 bases each). The sequence was obtained from a human donor in good health (CMV status not recorded). Some clones in this sample may be carry-over from other donors' samples. DNA of the CDR3: TGCAGTGCTAAGGGGACGGAATCCTACGAGCAGTACTTC. It yields the protein CSAKGTESYEQYF.